Listed below are T cell receptor beta chains from one sample, sequenced in a study of beta chain features in type 1 diabetes. Data came from immunoSEQ multiplex PCR; TCRdb stores just in-frame clones and leaves some out. The sample shows 300,000 to 350,000 clones, approximately 15% of them seen only once. Source material: central memory CD4+ T cells from blood. Receptor source: a man aged 30 to 45 in good health. Both conserved end residues are trimmed from each CDR3.

J gene: TRBJ1-2; V gene: TRBV19; CDR3 protein: ASSIEQIYGYT
J gene: TRBJ1-1; V gene: TRBV6-6; CDR3 protein: ASSRQGNTEAF
J gene: TRBJ2-2; V gene: TRBV5-6; CDR3 protein: ASSLGRTGELF
J gene: TRBJ2-3; V gene: TRBV4-3; CDR3 protein: ASSLGTGTDTQY
J gene: TRBJ2-1; V gene: TRBV14; CDR3 protein: ASSHDYEQF
J gene: TRBJ2-5; V gene: TRBV29-1; CDR3 protein: SGAGAETQY
J gene: TRBJ2-4; V gene: TRBV27; CDR3 protein: ASSFLGIQY
J gene: TRBJ2-5; V gene: TRBV7-2; CDR3 protein: ASSGGQSQETQY
J gene: TRBJ2-3; V gene: TRBV18; CDR3 protein: ASSPSGQSTDTQY
J gene: TRBJ2-3; V gene: TRBV6-6; CDR3 protein: ASNLRSGMAADTQY
J gene: TRBJ2-5; V gene: TRBV6-6; CDR3 protein: ASSGQVKETQY
J gene: TRBJ2-1; V gene: TRBV5-4; CDR3 protein: ASTIWDRFYNEQF
J gene: TRBJ1-6; V gene: TRBV4-3; CDR3 protein: ASSQRVRGDSPLH
J gene: TRBJ2-5; V gene: TRBV6-1; CDR3 protein: ASSHGETQY
J gene: TRBJ2-5; V gene: TRBV18; CDR3 protein: ASSPTPQETQY